These 9 T cell receptor beta chains were sequenced from one sample in a study of blood T cell repertoires in COVID-19. Profiled with immunoSEQ multiplex PCR; TCRdb holds only in-frame clones, not every one. This table has some 120,000 clones, roughly 83% appearing once. Sequences were obtained from peripheral blood. These receptors were obtained from a woman between 50 and 59 years old with acute or convalescent COVID-19.

V and J are TRBV19 and TRBJ1-2; D not certain. Germline loops: CDR1 LNHDA, CDR2 SQIVND (reference sequence). The ends were cut back, 3 bases at V and 7 bases at J, with 12 bases in the middle. The CDR3 runs to 13 residues. CDR3 loop: CASSIQEVGGYTF. DNA for the CDR3: TGTGCCAGTAGTATCCAGGAGGTGGGTGGCTACACCTTC.

This clone was recorded only once. This chain connects TRBV6-5 to TRBJ2-5, with a possible D match to TRBD2 (6 bases). V lost 4 bases to trimming and J lost 2 bases, with 14 bases between them. Germline V gene lookup returns CDR1 MNHEY and CDR2 SVGAGI. This CDR3 region has 15 residues. CDR3 in DNA: TGTGCCAGCAGTTCTATCGGGACTTTGCAAGAGACCCAGTACTTC. Amino acid sequence: CASSSIGTLQETQYF.

This clone is a singleton in its sample. The chain couples TRBV12-3 or TRBV12-4 to TRBJ2-7, with D perhaps matching TRBD2 (5 bases). CDR3 length: 12 amino acids. Deletions cut 5 bases from V and 6 bases from J, with 11 bases between. The CDR3 DNA sequence: TGTGCCAGCAGTAGGCCGGGGAGCGAGCAGTACTTC. It is translated as CASSRPGSEQYF.

The V call is TRBV19, the J call TRBJ2-3, with D maybe TRBD2 (6 bases). The CDR3 totals 14 residues. V lost 7 bases and J lost 1, with 12 bases in between. In germline, CDR1 is LNHDA, CDR2 SQIVND (reference sequence). The CDR3 bases are TGTGCCAGTACTCGGGGGACGGGCACAGATACGCAGTATTTT. Amino acid sequence: CASTRGTGTDTQYF.

The chain employs TRBV2 and TRBJ1-3; a possible D gene is TRBD1 (6 bases). V was trimmed by 6 bases and J by 0 bases, leaving 9 bases between them. Germline CDR1 reads SNHLY; CDR2 reads FYNNEI. The CDR3 loop spans 14 amino acids. In nucleotides, the CDR3 is TGTGCCAGCAGGGACAGCCTCTCTGGAAACACCATATATTTT. It encodes CASRDSLSGNTIYF.

V gene TRBV11-3 combines with J gene TRBJ2-1; D is possibly TRBD1 (5 bases). Trimming removed 3 bases from V and 4 bases from J, with 10 bases in between. This CDR3 is 14 amino acids long. Germline values: CDR1 SGHNT, CDR2 YENEEA. The CDR3 sequence: CASSLGQKYNEQFF. In DNA form, the CDR3 reads TGTGCCAGCAGCTTGGGGCAAAAGTACAATGAGCAGTTCTTC.

This clone was seen only once. V usage is TRBV6-6 and J usage is TRBJ1-5; TRBD1 matches at 10 bases. The CDR3 runs to 16 residues. V trimming: 3 bases; J trimming: 2 bases; junction bases outside the gene matches: 4. Germline V CDR1 and CDR2: MNHNY, SVGAGI (reference sequence). This chain's CDR3 is CASSYGTGEGNQPQHF. The CDR3 DNA sequence: TGTGCCAGCAGTTATGGGACAGGGGAGGGCAATCAGCCCCAGCATTTT.

The table lists this clone with a count of one. The chain couples TRBV29-1 to TRBJ1-1; unclear D gene. V lost 4 bases and J 7 bases, leaving 25 bases between the germline ends. CDR1 is SQVTM, CDR2 ANQGSEA, per germline. The CDR3 runs 16 residues. The CDR3 is CSVVMSFAGIGDEAFF. CDR3 nucleotides: TGCAGCGTTGTTATGTCATTCGCGGGGATCGGAGATGAAGCTTTCTTT.

This chain links TRBV19 with TRBJ1-2; D not resolved. Trimming removed 5 bases from V and 4 bases from J, with 17 bases in between. Per the germline V gene, CDR1 is LNHDA and CDR2 is SQIVND (reference sequence). The CDR3 covers 15 residues. Here the CDR3 reads CASSESTDMIYGYTF. In nucleotides, the CDR3 is TGTGCCAGTAGTGAAAGCACCGACATGATCTATGGCTACACCTTC.